This T cell receptor beta chain was sequenced for a study of breast tumors, draining lymph nodes, adjacent tissues. Overall study results and limits: Compared with lymph nodes, tumors were less diverse; compared with nontumor tissue, more. Findings are consistent with lymph node origin and intratumoral expansion of most tumor T cells. Tumor and nontumor repertoires were significantly more similar in luminal-like than in basal-like breast cancer. Tumor T cell lymph node origin was a supported hypothesis, not proven.

TCRdb passed the multiplex PCR reads through MiXCR, listing each CDR3 protein once. The sample carries around 130,000 distinct CDR3 sequences, 21% recorded once. Looked up from germline, CDR1 is SGHKS and CDR2 is YYEKEE (reference sequence). V dropped 4 bases and J dropped 1; count of bases not matched to a gene: 3. CDR3 length equals 14 residues. This clonotype was observed at least ten times. Its antigen is not identified. The lymph nodes were axillary draining lymph nodes from breast cancer patients. The V and J genes are TRBV5-5 and TRBJ1-2; 8 positions match TRBD1. The sequenced sample was axillary lymph node tissue. This clonotype was sampled from a female donor with breast cancer. Some clones in this sample may be carry-over from other donors' samples. The CDR3 sequence: CASSVRGLNYGYTF. The CDR3 region has the DNA TGTGCCAGCAGCGTCAGGGGGCTTAACTATGGCTACACCTTC.